The next 18 T cell receptor beta chains were all read from a single sample in a study of T cell responses to AZD1222 COVID-19 vaccine. Profiling relied on immunoSEQ multiplex PCR, and the TCRdb table lists in-frame clones only, not all of them. The table has around 150,000 clones, 91% seen once; the top ten hold 5%. The material sequenced was peripheral blood, taken on day 0 of AZD1222 vaccination. Receptor source: an adult in good health.

The chain employs TRBV15 and TRBJ2-2; 7 positions agree with TRBD1. The germline gives CDR1 LNHNV, CDR2 YYDKDF (reference sequence). V lost 3 bases and J lost 1; bases outside the gene matches: 2. The CDR3 extends over 15 amino acids. This CDR3 reads CATSRTGQNTGELFF. CDR3 bases: TGTGCCACCAGCAGGACAGGGCAGAACACCGGGGAGCTGTTTTTT.

The rearrangement uses TRBV2 and TRBJ1-4, with D unresolved. V was pared by 8 bases and J by 2 bases, with 12 bases between. The CDR3 totals 14 residues. The germline gives CDR1 SNHLY, CDR2 FYNNEI. The CDR3 DNA sequence: TGTGCCAGCTCATTGATGGGGACTAATGAAAAACTGTTTTTT. Translating gives CASSLMGTNEKLFF.

J is TRBJ2-3 and V is TRBV24-1; D ambiguous. The V gene lost 6 bases and the J gene lost 6 bases, with 6 bases spanning the gap. The germline V gene encodes CDR1 KGHDR and CDR2 SFDVKD. This CDR3 region has 11 residues. CDR3 region: CATSWADTQYF. In DNA, the CDR3 is TGTGCCACCAGTTGGGCCGATACGCAGTATTTT.

The rearrangement joins TRBV6-2 or TRBV6-3 to TRBJ1-5; no clear D. V lost 6 bases to trimming and J lost 1 base, with 10 bases between them. Germline V gene sequence: CDR1 MNHEY, CDR2 SVGEGT. The CDR3 extends over 14 amino acids. CDR3 amino acids: CASSPPGSNQPQHF. CDR3 coding DNA: TGTGCCAGCAGCCCCCCGGGGAGCAATCAGCCCCAGCATTTT.

The chain uses TRBV4-3 and TRBJ2-1; 11 bases are shared with TRBD2. Germline CDR1 LGHNA, CDR2 YSLEER. The CDR3 totals 15 residues. V lost 3 bases, J lost 4 bases, and 2 bases stayed unmatched. CDR3 nucleotide sequence: TGCGCCAGCAGCCAGACTAGCGGGGCTTACAATGAGCAGTTCTTC. Amino acid sequence: CASSQTSGAYNEQFF.

This clone occurred once. The chain carries TRBV30 and TRBJ2-7; D gene uncertain. This CDR3 has 13 amino acids. V was shortened by 1 base and J by 2 bases, with 9 bases between the two germline ends. Germline loops: CDR1 GTSNPN, CDR2 SVGIG (reference sequence). The CDR3 region has the DNA TGTGCCTGGAGTGCCAGGCGCGCCTACGAGCAGTACTTC. It is translated as CAWSARRAYEQYF. The entire variable domain, with the rest obtained from reference TRBV30 and TRBJ2-7, is as follows: SQTIHQWPATLVQPVGSPLSLECTVEGTSNPNLYWYRQAAGRGLQLLFYSVGIGQISSEVPQNLSASRPQDRQFILSSKKLLLSDSGFYLCAWSARRAYEQYFGPGTRLTVT.

Only one count was recorded for this clone. The DNA for the CDR3 is TGTGCCAGTAGTATAGCCCACCTTGAGCAGGGGCCATATAGCAATCAGCCCCAGCATTTT. Its translation: CASSIAHLEQGPYSNQPQHF. This chain joins TRBV19 and TRBJ1-5; the D gene is possibly TRBD1 (6 bases). Germline values: CDR1 LNHDA, CDR2 SQIVND (reference sequence). V lost 1 base and J lost 0, with 22 bases in between. This CDR3 has 20 residues.

The V and J genes are TRBV6-5 and TRBJ1-1; no firm D call. V was trimmed by 5 bases and J by 1 base, leaving 8 bases between them. Germline V gene data show CDR1 as MNHEY and CDR2 as SVGAGI. The length of the CDR3 is 13 residues. The CDR3 is CASSTTSNTEAFF. The CDR3 DNA reads TGTGCCAGCAGTACGACATCGAACACTGAAGCTTTCTTT.

This clone was observed at least ten times. The chain joins TRBV7-9 to TRBJ2-1; 7 nucleotides agree with TRBD1. The CDR3 is 13 amino acids. Germline CDR1 and CDR2: SEHNR and FQNEAQ (reference sequence). V gave up 3 bases and J gave up 5 bases; unmatched junction bases: 1. The DNA for the CDR3 is TGTGCCAGCAGCTTGACAGGGAACAATGAGCAGTTCTTC. This gives the protein CASSLTGNNEQFF.

This chain connects TRBV7-9 to TRBJ2-3, with D perhaps assigned TRBD1 or TRBD2 (5 bases each). Germline assignment: CDR1 SEHNR and CDR2 FQNEAQ (reference sequence). The CDR3 has 14 amino acids. The V end was cut by 5 bases, the J end by 5 bases, with 14 bases between. The CDR3 protein is CASSVRGVGDTQYF. Here the CDR3 DNA reads TGTGCCAGCAGCGTGAGGGGAGTAGGAGATACGCAGTATTTT.

CDR3 nucleotide sequence: TGTGCCAGCAGTTCCCAGGGGGCTCTCGGTTCACCCCTCCACTTT. It encodes CASSSQGALGSPLHF. The genes are TRBV27 and TRBJ1-6; 8 bases match TRBD1. Germline V gene lookup returns CDR1 MNHEY and CDR2 SMNVEV (reference sequence). The CDR3 runs 15 residues. The J segment lost 9 bases and the V segment lost 4 bases, leaving 8 bases of the junction unmatched.

The chain links TRBV6-5 to TRBJ1-1; 9 positions match TRBD1. Germline V lookup: CDR1 MNHEY, CDR2 SVGAGI. J lost 4 bases, V lost 9 bases, and 12 bases had no gene match. The CDR3 loop spans 15 amino acids. In DNA, the CDR3 is TGTGCCAGTATCCGGGACAGGGTTTTGGGCACTGAAGCTTTCTTT. This sequence encodes CASIRDRVLGTEAFF.

J is TRBJ2-2 and V is TRBV7-2, with TRBD1 matching over 8 bases. V trimming: 4 bases; J trimming: 5 bases; junction bases outside the gene matches: 9. Germline V CDR1 and CDR2: SGHTA, FQGNSA. This CDR3 is 16 amino acids long. CDR3 loop: CASSSDRVLSTGELFF. The DNA for the CDR3 is TGTGCCAGCAGCTCGGACAGGGTTTTATCTACCGGGGAGCTGTTTTTT.

The DNA for the CDR3 is TGTGCCAGCAGTTACTCGGAGAGGGATTGGTACGAGCAGTACTTC. This translates into CASSYSERDWYEQYF. The V call is TRBV6-5, the J call TRBJ2-7, with D perhaps TRBD2 (5 bases). V was trimmed by 0 bases and J by 4 bases, leaving 13 bases between them. This CDR3 has 15 residues. From germline, CDR1 is MNHEY and CDR2 SVGAGI.

V usage is TRBV5-4 and J usage is TRBJ2-1, with a tentative D call TRBD2 (6 bases). Trimming took 0 bases from V and 8 from J, leaving 12 bases between them. Looked up from germline, CDR1 is SGHNT and CDR2 is YYREEE (reference sequence). The CDR3 runs 14 residues. The chain's CDR3 is CASSLAGVGHEQFF. The CDR3 region has the DNA TGTGCCAGCAGCTTGGCGGGAGTGGGCCATGAGCAGTTCTTC.

The chain couples TRBV27 to TRBJ2-1; possibly TRBD1 for D (5 bases). The CDR3 loop spans 13 amino acids. Trimming took 8 bases from V and 8 from J, leaving 16 bases between them. The germline V gene encodes CDR1 MNHEY and CDR2 SMNVEV (reference sequence). CDR3 loop: CASRAGARDEQFF. CDR3 coding DNA: TGTGCCAGCCGGGCTGGGGCTCGGGATGAGCAGTTCTTC.

The chain combines TRBV18 with TRBJ1-1; unclear D gene. CDR1 is KGHSH, CDR2 LQKENI, per germline. The CDR3 has 14 amino acids. With 3 bases removed from V and 6 bases from J, the gap between germline ends came to 14 bases. DNA of the CDR3: TGTGCCAGCTCACCTTTAGACGAAGGGTCTGAAGCTTTCTTT. Protein product: CASSPLDEGSEAFF.

In DNA form, the CDR3 reads TGTGCCAGCAGGATAGGAGAAACTAATGAAAAACTGTTTTTT. This translates into CASRIGETNEKLFF. The chain employs TRBV28 and TRBJ1-4; no definite D call. CDR1 and CDR2 (germline): MDHEN, SYDVKM. V lost 6 bases, J lost 1 base, and 9 bases lay in between. This CDR3 region has 14 residues.